A selection of T cell receptor beta chains follows, all from one sample in a study of cytomegalovirus exposure and HLA in healthy donors. The table came from immunoSEQ multiplex PCR; TCRdb's copy has only in-frame clones and leaves some out. The sample lists 60,000 to 75,000 clones; roughly 74% were seen once. What was sequenced was PBMCs. The receptor set was obtained from a man between 18 and 29 years old in good health and CMV-seropositive. CDR3s include the opening cysteine and the closing phenylalanine or tryptophan. D genes are given only for firm matches. Clone size, where shown, is once, few, many, or a class for clones that have expanded.

j_call: TRBJ1-3; cdr3_length: 15; d_call: TRBD1; clone_size: NA; v_call: TRBV2; cdr3_nt: TGTGCCAGCAGTGAGAAGACAGGGGCTGGAAACACCATATATTTT; cdr3_aa: CASSEKTGAGNTIYF
j_call: TRBJ1-1; cdr3_length: 11; d_call: NA; clone_size: NA; v_call: TRBV7-8; cdr3_nt: TGTGCCAGCAGCTCTTCTCCTGAAGCTTTCTTT; cdr3_aa: CASSSSPEAFF
j_call: TRBJ1-1; cdr3_length: 14; d_call: NA; clone_size: NA; v_call: TRBV4-1; cdr3_nt: TGCGCCAGCAGCCAGTGGGGACAGAACACTGAAGCTTTCTTT; cdr3_aa: CASSQWGQNTEAFF
j_call: TRBJ2-5; cdr3_length: 15; d_call: TRBD2; clone_size: NA; v_call: TRBV30; cdr3_nt: TGTGCCTGGGATTTGGGGGGCGGGGGGAAAGGGACCCAGTACTTC; cdr3_aa: CAWDLGGGGKGTQYF
j_call: TRBJ2-7; cdr3_length: 14; d_call: NA; clone_size: NA; v_call: TRBV25-1; cdr3_nt: TGTGCCAGCAGTGAATATGGAAGCGACGGCGAGCAGTACTTC; cdr3_aa: CASSEYGSDGEQYF
j_call: TRBJ2-5; cdr3_length: 14; d_call: TRBD1; clone_size: NA; v_call: TRBV30; cdr3_nt: TGTGCCTGGAGTGTGGGGACAGACCAGGGGACCCAGTACTTC; cdr3_aa: CAWSVGTDQGTQYF
j_call: TRBJ2-7; cdr3_length: 17; d_call: NA; clone_size: NA; v_call: TRBV10-3; cdr3_nt: TGTGCCATCAGTGAGTCGTTCGATTGGACGACAGTCTACGAGCAGTACTTC; cdr3_aa: CAISESFDWTTVYEQYF
j_call: TRBJ2-3; cdr3_length: 15; d_call: NA; clone_size: NA; v_call: TRBV25-1; cdr3_nt: TGTGCCAGCAGTGGTGACCGCTTGGGGCTGGATACGCAGTATTTT; cdr3_aa: CASSGDRLGLDTQYF
j_call: TRBJ2-7; cdr3_length: 14; d_call: NA; clone_size: few; v_call: TRBV2; cdr3_nt: TGTGCCAGCAGCCCCCGGGACTTTTCCTACGAGCAGTACTTC; cdr3_aa: CASSPRDFSYEQYF
j_call: TRBJ2-1; cdr3_length: 12; d_call: NA; clone_size: few; v_call: TRBV30; cdr3_nt: TGTGCCTGCTCGAACTACGACAATGAGCAGTTCTTC; cdr3_aa: CACSNYDNEQFF
j_call: TRBJ2-1; cdr3_length: 14; d_call: TRBD1; clone_size: NA; v_call: TRBV10-3; cdr3_nt: TGTGCCATCAGTTGGGACAGGGGAGACAATGAGCAGTTCTTC; cdr3_aa: CAISWDRGDNEQFF
j_call: TRBJ1-2; cdr3_length: 14; d_call: NA; clone_size: NA; v_call: TRBV13; cdr3_nt: TGTGCCAGCAGCTTAACGACAGGCCCCCGGGGCTACACCTTC; cdr3_aa: CASSLTTGPRGYTF